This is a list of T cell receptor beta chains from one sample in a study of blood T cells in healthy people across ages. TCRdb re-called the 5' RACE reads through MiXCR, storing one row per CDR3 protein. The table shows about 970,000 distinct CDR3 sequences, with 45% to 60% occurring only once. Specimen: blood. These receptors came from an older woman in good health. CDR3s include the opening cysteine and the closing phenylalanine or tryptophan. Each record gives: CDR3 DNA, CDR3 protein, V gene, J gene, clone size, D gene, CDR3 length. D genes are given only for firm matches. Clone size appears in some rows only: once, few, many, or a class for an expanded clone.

TGCGCCAGCAGCCAGCAATATGTAGCGGGAGGTTTTGGCGATGAGCAGTTCTTC	CASSQQYVAGGFGDEQFF	TRBV4-3	TRBJ2-1	few	TRBD2	18
TGTGCCACCGGCAGAGACAGGGCGATTGCAGATACGCAGTATTTT	CATGRDRAIADTQYF	TRBV15	TRBJ2-3	-	TRBD1	15
TGTGCCAGCAGCTGTATCAGAGTTAGGAACTATGGCTACACCTTC	CASSCIRVRNYGYTF	TRBV5-7	TRBJ1-2	few	-	15
TGTGCCGGGAAGGGACAGGGCTCCTACGAGCAGTACTTC	CAGKGQGSYEQYF	TRBV7-8	TRBJ2-7	-	TRBD1	13
TGTGCCACCAGCAGAGTCTATTCTGGGCCTGCTGTGGATACGCAGTATTTT	CATSRVYSGPAVDTQYF	TRBV15	TRBJ2-3	few	-	17
TGCAGTGCTAAGACAGGGTCCAAGGAAAAACTGTTTTTT	CSAKTGSKEKLFF	TRBV20-1	TRBJ1-4	-	TRBD1	13
TGCGCCAGCGGAGAGTCGGGACAGGGGAACACCGGGGAGCTGTTTTTT	CASGESGQGNTGELFF	TRBV23-1	TRBJ2-2	-	TRBD1	16
TGCAGTGCTAGAGATCCGGGGGGTAGGGGCTACGAGCAGTACTTC	CSARDPGGRGYEQYF	TRBV20-1	TRBJ2-7	-	TRBD2	15
TGCAGTGCTCCCGGACTAGCGGGTTTCCCCTCCTACAATGAGCAGTTCTTC	CSAPGLAGFPSYNEQFF	TRBV20-1	TRBJ2-1	few	TRBD2	17
TGTGCCAGCAGCTACACTCGATCTGGGGCTAGCACAGATACGCAGTATTTT	CASSYTRSGASTDTQYF	TRBV27	TRBJ2-3	-	-	17
TGTGCCACCAGCAAAGGGACAGATAATGAAAAACTGTTTTTT	CATSKGTDNEKLFF	TRBV15	TRBJ1-4	-	TRBD1	14
TGTGCCAGCAGCCCACGGGCTAGCGGGAGGAAAGAGACCCAGTACTTC	CASSPRASGRKETQYF	TRBV7-9	TRBJ2-5	-	TRBD2	16
TGTGCCAGCAACCTCGGACAGGGGCCTGCAACTAATGAAAAACTGTTTTTT	CASNLGQGPATNEKLFF	TRBV2	TRBJ1-4	-	TRBD1	17
TGCGCCAGCAGCTTGGATCAGGGTACTTCCTACGAGCAGTACTTC	CASSLDQGTSYEQYF	TRBV5-1	TRBJ2-7	few	-	15
TGTGCCAGCAGCAAACCCGTCCCGGGACAGGGGTCTAAAAACTATGGCTACACCTTC	CASSKPVPGQGSKNYGYTF	TRBV21-1	TRBJ1-2	few	-	19
TGTGCCAGCAGTGACGGGACAGGGGGCGCAAGGGACGAGCAGTACTTC	CASSDGTGGARDEQYF	TRBV2	TRBJ2-7	-	TRBD1	16
TGTGCCAGCAGGCTGAACCGGGACAGGGGGCTGTATGGCTACACCTTC	CASRLNRDRGLYGYTF	TRBV6-5	TRBJ1-2	-	TRBD1	16
TGCAGTGCCGAAGTATGGCAGGGCTACGAGCAGTACTTC	CSAEVWQGYEQYF	TRBV20-1	TRBJ2-7	-	-	13
TGTGCCACCAGCAGAGATAGGAGGGCCGGGCAGTACTTC	CATSRDRRAGQYF	TRBV15	TRBJ2-7	-	-	13
TGTGCCAGCAGACGCCCCGGGGTGGAGACCCAGTACTTC	CASRRPGVETQYF	TRBV7-2	TRBJ2-5	-	-	13